Reported below is one T cell receptor beta chain. Assay: immunoSEQ multiplex PCR; the TCRdb copy retains only in-frame clones and omits some. This sample has about 180,000 clones, with 82% found just once. The data were taken from a study of blood T cell repertoires in COVID-19. The wider study: From the United States, Italy and Spain came samples of acute and convalescent COVID-19. T cells, B-cell-depleted T cells, or PBMCs provided the cDNA or gDNA that served as material.

Germline loops: CDR1 SGHAT, CDR2 FQNNGV. V lost 0 bases to trimming and J lost 5 bases, with 8 bases between them. There are 15 residues in the CDR3. This TCR was sampled from a woman aged 70 to 79 with acute or convalescent COVID-19. The chain employs TRBV11-2 and TRBJ1-6, with D perhaps matching TRBD1 (5 bases). The sequenced sample was peripheral blood. The CDR3 loop is CASSLEQGHNSPLHF. CDR3 coding DNA: TGTGCCAGCAGCTTAGAGCAGGGCCATAATTCACCCCTCCACTTT.